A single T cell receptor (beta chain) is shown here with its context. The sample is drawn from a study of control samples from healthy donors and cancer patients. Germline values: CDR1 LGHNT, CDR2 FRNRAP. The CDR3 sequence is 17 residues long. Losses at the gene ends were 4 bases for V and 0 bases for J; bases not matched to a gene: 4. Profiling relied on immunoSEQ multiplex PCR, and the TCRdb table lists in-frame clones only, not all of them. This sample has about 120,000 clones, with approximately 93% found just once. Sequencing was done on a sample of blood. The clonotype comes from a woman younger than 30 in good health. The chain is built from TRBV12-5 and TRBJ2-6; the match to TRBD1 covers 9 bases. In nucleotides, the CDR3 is TGTGCTAGTGGTTGGACAGGGGAAATCTCTGGGGCCAACGTCCTGACTTTC. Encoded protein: CASGWTGEISGANVLTF.